This TCR beta chain was obtained from a study of T cell responses to AZD1222 COVID-19 vaccine (dated by TCRdb to about 2021). As for the study more broadly: AZD1222 recipients whose second dose came at about 4 weeks and those whose second dose came at about 12 weeks were combined into one group, since spike-specific TCR depth and breadth did not differ between the two schedules. TCR sequencing was performed for 230 to 250 trial participants, of whom around 210 were given two doses of AZD1222 and approximately 26 were given two doses of MenACWY control vaccine. Trial participants were enrolled into age subgroups of 18-55, 56-69 and 70-plus years, which contained around 150, 28 and 57 TCR-sequenced participants, respectively. What the work shows at the level of the full study, not this receptor alone: Because no day 14 peak-response samples were available, repertoires were characterized only after the peak T cell response. Vaccine-associated CD4 TCRs spanned the whole spike protein, with dominant responses in regions 160-218 and 743-854. Reportedly, close to half of the unique spike-specific TCRs recognized epitopes lying outside the regions that are mutated in the B.1.351 and B.1.1.7 variants. Conclusions about previously exposed vaccinees are limited, since just a handful of AZD1222 recipients were seropositive for SARS-CoV-2 at baseline. After two AZD1222 doses, both the breadth and the depth of spike-specific TCRs were significantly higher than at day 0 and than in MenACWY recipients. The 56-69-year group was small, and its depth increase did not reach significance, likely because of low power. Participants were mostly white British, with more females than males. The authors suggested clonal diversity may have been underestimated.

For this clone: Its antigen is still unknown. No base quality information exists; no much larger clone differs at one position.

The CDR3 regions of human TCRbeta chains were subjected to immunosequencing. Turning to the authors' computational methods: Repertoire TCRs were matched against a reference library of SARS-CoV-2-specific TCRs generated with the MIRA antigen-specificity platform. Breadth meant the fraction of unique TCRs that were SARS-CoV-2-associated, whereas depth meant the fraction of total T cells that were SARS-CoV-2-associated. Each spike-specific TCR was assigned to its reactive spike region and to a CD4 or CD8 class using the MIRA data. Log10-transformed breadth and depth values were compared by one-way ANOVA with Sidak's multiple comparisons tests. In its TCRdb copy, this immuneACCESS table keeps in-frame sequences only and misses some clones. Where compared with another copy, unresolved V genes explain less than half of these, and the others have no known cause. The V and J calls and clone size come from that table; D and trimming were worked out from the DNA. Within this sample are 58,000 or so clones, with 84% of them counted one time only. The leading ten clones occupy 6.5% to 8% of the sample.

The sample's time point label, in plain terms: baseline before first vaccination. Vaccinee samples came from UK trials COV001 and COV002, including a single-blind randomized controlled phase 2/3 trial of AZD1222 (ChAdOx1 nCoV-19) in healthy adults. Trial participant PBMC samples were collected at day 0 and day 28 after the second dose for TCRbeta chain sequencing. V is pared back by 1 base and J by 9 bases, with 16 bases lying between the germline termini. The CDR3 covers 15 residues, taking in both the cysteine and the phenylalanine. Of all the DNA, just the CDR3 is kept, 45 bases in frame from base 1. CDR1 and CDR2, per the germline V gene, are SGHVS and FQNEAQ.

The clonotype originates from an adult in good health. Sequenced here: peripheral blood, sampled on day 0 of AZD1222 vaccination. This sequence uses TRBV7-8 and TRBJ1-5, and perhaps TRBD1 as D gene, on 6 matching bases. The CDR3: CASSLGDTGWGPQHF. Read as DNA, the sequence is TGTGCCAGCAGCTTAGGGGATACAGGGTGGGGGCCCCAGCATTTT.